The entry below describes one TCR beta chain. The antigen is unknown. This sample was taken from a study of T-cell memory formation after mild COVID-19. Broader study findings: Some responding clones appeared in pre-infection memory, suggesting cross-reactive memory joined.

The CDR3 totals 13 residues. V lost 8 bases and J 1 base, leaving 11 bases between the germline ends. Germline V lookup: CDR1 SGHNT, CDR2 YENEEA. The authors produced TCR alpha and TCR beta cDNA libraries with sample barcodes and UMIs by 5'RACE using constant-segment primers. TCRdb used MiXCR to reprocess the 5' RACE reads, holding one entry per CDR3 protein. The sample includes tens of thousands of distinct CDR3 sequences, about 16% of them seen just once. The sequencing input was PBMCs or a T cell subset sorted from them (not recorded which). This clonotype was obtained from a man between 18 and 29 years old who had mild COVID-19 (a few samples of this study predate the infection). Cell type and time point are not known. This chain connects TRBV11-3 to TRBJ1-1; D not resolved. CDR3 region: CASDMVQNTEAFF. CDR3 bases: TGTGCCAGCGATATGGTCCAGAACACTGAAGCTTTCTTT.